This T cell receptor (beta chain) was sequenced during a study of T cells in Graves' hyperthyroidism and ophthalmopathy. General observations from the study: Model-based prediction identified ophthalmopathy a median around 6.5 months prior to its onset.

RNA transcripts yielded amplified TCR beta CDR3 regions. RT-PCR in the first round (using the HTBI primer set) targeted the TCR CDR3. TCRdb fed the multiplex PCR reads into MiXCR, producing one record per CDR3 protein. In the table there are nearly 750,000 distinct CDR3 sequences, just over 35% of which are singletons. Trimming shortened V by 6 bases and J by 8 bases, and 20 bases separated the two germline ends. CDR1 and CDR2 from the germline V gene are DFQATT and SNEGSKA (reference sequence). The length of the CDR3 is 15 residues. This clonotype was counted ten times or more. Its antigen remains unknown. Uncontrolled infection, other autoimmune disease, pregnancy or lactation disqualified patients from enrolment. Clinical symptoms, serum thyroxine and TRAb, thyroid ultrasound and orbital computed tomography together formed the diagnostic basis. The PBMCs were taken from roughly 9.3 ml of fresh peripheral blood.

The V and J genes are TRBV20-1 and TRBJ1-6; D perhaps matches TRBD1 (5 bases). This TCR derives from a woman in her 40s with Graves' hyperthyroidism. The sequencing input was blood. CDR3 in DNA: TGCAGTGCAGCTGGGTCAACAGGAGGGGATTCACCCCTCCACTTT. It specifies CSAAGSTGGDSPLHF.